This paragraph reports one T cell receptor (beta chain). The antigen remains undetermined. The record originates from a study of CD8+CD57+ T cells in acquired aplastic anemia. Study background: Average DNA yield from sorted CD4+ and CD8+ cells was around 3 ug.

General study results and limits: The number of CD8+ CDR3 sequences shared by patients and controls was 25 to 35.

In germline, CDR1 is SGHVS, CDR2 FQNEAQ. Deletions cut 6 bases from V and 7 bases from J, with 12 bases between. The CDR3 covers 13 residues. Both TCR beta VDJ combination and CDR3 sequence profiling were carried out. Genomic DNA was the template for this profiling. In TCRdb, the reads were re-called with MiXCR into one record per CDR3 protein. The profile shows roughly 280,000 distinct CDR3 sequences, 45% to 65% of them singletons. An expansion of CD8+CD57+ cells by flow cytometry had been shown in patients chosen for sequencing. The chain couples TRBV7-8 to TRBJ1-4; the D gene is possibly TRBD1 (6 bases). Material for sequencing was sorted CD4+, CD8+, or CD8+CD57+ T cells (not recorded which) from PBMCs. The origin of this receptor is a human donor with aplastic anemia. The CDR3 sequence: CASRRGLGEKLFF. The CDR3 DNA follows: TGTGCCAGCAGAAGGGGGTTGGGTGAAAAACTGTTTTTT.